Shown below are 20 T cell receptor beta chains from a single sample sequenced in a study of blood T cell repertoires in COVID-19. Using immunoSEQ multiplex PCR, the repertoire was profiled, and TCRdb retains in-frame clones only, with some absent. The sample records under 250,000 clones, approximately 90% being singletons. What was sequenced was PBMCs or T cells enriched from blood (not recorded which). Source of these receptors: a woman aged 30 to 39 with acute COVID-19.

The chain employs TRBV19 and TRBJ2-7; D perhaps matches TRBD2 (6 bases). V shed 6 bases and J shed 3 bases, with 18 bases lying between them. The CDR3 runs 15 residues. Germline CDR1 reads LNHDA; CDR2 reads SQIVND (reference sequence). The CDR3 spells CASSTVADNIYEQYF. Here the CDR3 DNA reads TGTGCCAGTAGCACGGTAGCGGACAACATCTACGAGCAGTACTTC.

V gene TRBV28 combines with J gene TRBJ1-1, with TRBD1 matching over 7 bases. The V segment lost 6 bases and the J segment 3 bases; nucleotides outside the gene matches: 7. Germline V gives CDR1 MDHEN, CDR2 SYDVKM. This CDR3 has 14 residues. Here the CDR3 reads CASRDRQGHTEAFF. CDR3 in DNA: TGTGCCAGCAGAGACAGACAGGGCCACACTGAAGCTTTCTTT.

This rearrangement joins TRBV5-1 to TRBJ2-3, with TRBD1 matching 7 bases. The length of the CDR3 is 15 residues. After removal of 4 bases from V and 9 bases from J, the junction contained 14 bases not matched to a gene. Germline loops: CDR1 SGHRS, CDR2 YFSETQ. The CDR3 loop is CASSRDSPPIGTQYF. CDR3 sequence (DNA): TGCGCCAGCAGCAGGGACAGCCCCCCGATAGGAACGCAGTATTTT.

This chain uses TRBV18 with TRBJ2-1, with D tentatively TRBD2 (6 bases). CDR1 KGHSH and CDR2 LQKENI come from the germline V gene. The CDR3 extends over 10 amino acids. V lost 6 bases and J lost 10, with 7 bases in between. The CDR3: CASSGREQFF. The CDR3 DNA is TGTGCCAGCTCGGGGAGGGAGCAGTTCTTC.

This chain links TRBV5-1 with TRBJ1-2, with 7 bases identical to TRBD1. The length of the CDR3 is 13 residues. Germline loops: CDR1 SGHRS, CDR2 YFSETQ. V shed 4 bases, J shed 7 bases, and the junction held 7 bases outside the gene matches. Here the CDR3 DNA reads TGCGCCAGCAGCGGGGGGACAGCACCTGGCTACACCTTC. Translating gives CASSGGTAPGYTF.

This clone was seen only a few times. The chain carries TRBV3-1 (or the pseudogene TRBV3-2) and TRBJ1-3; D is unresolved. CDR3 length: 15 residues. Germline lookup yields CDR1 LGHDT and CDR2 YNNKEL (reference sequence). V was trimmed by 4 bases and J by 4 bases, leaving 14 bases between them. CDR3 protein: CASSLYHPQGNTIYF. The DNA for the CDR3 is TGTGCCAGCAGCCTCTACCACCCACAGGGAAACACCATATATTTT.

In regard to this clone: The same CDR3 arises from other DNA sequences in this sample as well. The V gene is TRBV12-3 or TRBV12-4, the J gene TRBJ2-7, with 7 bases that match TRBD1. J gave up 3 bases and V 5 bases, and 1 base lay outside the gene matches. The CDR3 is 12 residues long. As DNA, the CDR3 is TGTGCCAGCAGTAGACAGGGCTACGAGCAGTACTTC. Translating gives CASSRQGYEQYF.

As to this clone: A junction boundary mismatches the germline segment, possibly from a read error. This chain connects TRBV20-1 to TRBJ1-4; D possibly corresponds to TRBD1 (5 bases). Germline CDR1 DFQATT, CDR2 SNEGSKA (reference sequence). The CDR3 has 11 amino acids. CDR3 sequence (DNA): TGCAGTGCTAGAAAGGGGAACGGAGCTTTATTT. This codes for CSARKGNGALF.

Here the CDR3 DNA reads TGTGCCAGCAGCCCAACCGGGACAGACAACTATGGCTACACCTTC. This gives the protein CASSPTGTDNYGYTF. The chain employs TRBV11-2 and TRBJ1-2, with 7 bases that match TRBD1. This CDR3 contains 15 residues. The germline gives CDR1 SGHAT, CDR2 FQNNGV. V was clipped by 5 bases and J by 2 bases; unmatched bases: 8.

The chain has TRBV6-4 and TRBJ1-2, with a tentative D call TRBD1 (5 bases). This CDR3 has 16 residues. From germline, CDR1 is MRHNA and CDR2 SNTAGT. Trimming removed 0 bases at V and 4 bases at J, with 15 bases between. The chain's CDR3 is CASSDSWRGKFYGYTF. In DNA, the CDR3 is TGTGCCAGCAGTGACTCTTGGAGGGGCAAATTCTATGGCTACACCTTC.

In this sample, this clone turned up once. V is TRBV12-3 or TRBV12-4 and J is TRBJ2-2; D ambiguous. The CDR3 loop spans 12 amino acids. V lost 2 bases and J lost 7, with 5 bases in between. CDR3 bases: TGTGCCAGCAGTTTACGGGTCGGGGAGCTGTTTTTT. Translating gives CASSLRVGELFF.

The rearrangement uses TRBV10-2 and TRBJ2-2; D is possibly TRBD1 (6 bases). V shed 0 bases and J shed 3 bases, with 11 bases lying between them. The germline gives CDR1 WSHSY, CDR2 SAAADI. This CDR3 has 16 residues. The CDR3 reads CASSESKGVDTGELFF. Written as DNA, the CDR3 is TGCGCCAGCAGTGAGTCGAAGGGGGTCGACACCGGGGAGCTGTTTTTT.

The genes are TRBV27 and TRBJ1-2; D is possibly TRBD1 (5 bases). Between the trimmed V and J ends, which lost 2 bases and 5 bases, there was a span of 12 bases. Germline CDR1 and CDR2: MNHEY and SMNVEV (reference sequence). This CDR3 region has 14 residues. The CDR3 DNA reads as TGTGCCAGCAGTTTAGGCGCAGGGCTTTATGGCTACACCTTC. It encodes CASSLGAGLYGYTF.

This CDR3 reads CASSLATASSYEQYF. The DNA for the CDR3 is TGCGCCAGCAGCTTGGCCACTGCGAGCTCCTACGAGCAGTACTTC. The chain is built from TRBV5-1 and TRBJ2-7, with D uncertain. Germline-derived CDR1 and CDR2 are SGHRS and YFSETQ. Between the trimmed V and J ends, which lost 0 bases and 0 bases, there was a span of 10 bases. The CDR3 runs 15 residues.

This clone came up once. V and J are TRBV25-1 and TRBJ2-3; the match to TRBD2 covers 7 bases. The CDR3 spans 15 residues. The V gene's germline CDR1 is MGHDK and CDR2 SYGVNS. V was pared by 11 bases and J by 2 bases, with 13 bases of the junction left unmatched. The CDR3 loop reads CAVRPAGLNTDTQYF. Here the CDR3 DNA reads TGTGCCGTAAGGCCAGCGGGGCTTAACACAGATACGCAGTATTTT. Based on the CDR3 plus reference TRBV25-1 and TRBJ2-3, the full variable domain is EADIYQTPRYLVIGTGKKITLECSQTMGHDKMYWYQQDPGMELHLIHYSYGVNSTEKGDLSSESTVSRIRTEHFPLTLESARPSHTSQYLCAVRPAGLNTDTQYFGPGTRLTVL.

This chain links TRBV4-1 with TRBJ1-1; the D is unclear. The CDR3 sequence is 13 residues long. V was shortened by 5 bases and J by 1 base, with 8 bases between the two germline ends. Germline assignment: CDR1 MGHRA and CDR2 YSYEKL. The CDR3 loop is CASSSQKNTEAFF. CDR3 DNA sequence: TGCGCCAGCAGCTCGCAGAAGAACACTGAAGCTTTCTTT.

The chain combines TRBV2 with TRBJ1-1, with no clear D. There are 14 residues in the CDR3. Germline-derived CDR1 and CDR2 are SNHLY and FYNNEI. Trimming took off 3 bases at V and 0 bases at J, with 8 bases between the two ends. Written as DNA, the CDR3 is TGTGCCAGCAGTGAGGTCACGGTGAACACTGAAGCTTTCTTT. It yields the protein CASSEVTVNTEAFF.

The CDR3 DNA is TGTGCCAGCACCACCCAGCAAAGGGAGATGAACACTGAAGCTTTCTTT. It encodes CASTTQQREMNTEAFF. V usage is TRBV5-6 and J usage is TRBJ1-1; D ambiguous. The CDR3 is 16 residues long. Trimming removed 6 bases at V and 0 bases at J, with 18 bases between. CDR1 is SGHDT, CDR2 YYEEEE, per germline.

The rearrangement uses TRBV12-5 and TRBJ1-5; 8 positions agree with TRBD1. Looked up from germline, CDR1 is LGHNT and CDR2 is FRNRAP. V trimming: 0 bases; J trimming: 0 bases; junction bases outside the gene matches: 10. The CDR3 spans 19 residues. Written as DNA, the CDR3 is TGTGCTAGTGGTTTGGTAGAAGAGAGTGACAGGGGTAGCAATCAGCCCCAGCATTTT. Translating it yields CASGLVEESDRGSNQPQHF.

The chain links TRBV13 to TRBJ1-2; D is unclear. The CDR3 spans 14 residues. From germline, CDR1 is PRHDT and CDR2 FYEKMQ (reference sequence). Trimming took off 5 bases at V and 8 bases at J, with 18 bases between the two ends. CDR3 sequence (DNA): TGTGCCAGCAGCCCCTCGGACCGACGGAGGGGCTACACCTTC. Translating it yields CASSPSDRRRGYTF.